Below are 17 T cell receptor beta chains sequenced from a single sample in a study of T-cell reconstitution after alpha-beta-depleted transplantation in children. Unique molecular identifiers featured in how the TCRbeta library was prepared. In TCRdb, the PCR reads were re-called with MiXCR into one record per CDR3 protein. The sample has a few hundred thousand distinct CDR3 sequences, about 16% seen once. The input for sequencing was PBMCs, mostly from graft donor cells, taken 360 days after TCRalphabeta/CD19-depleted stem cell transplant. Every receptor here comes from a boy less than two years old who had a stem cell transplant for Wiskott-Aldrich syndrome, so the T cells may come from the graft donor.

This chain uses TRBV7-2 with TRBJ2-3, with 9 bases lining up with TRBD2. Trimming cost V 2 bases and J 2 bases; bases outside gene matches: 8. The length of the CDR3 is 17 residues. Germline loops: CDR1 SGHTA, CDR2 FQGNSA. Written as DNA, the CDR3 is TGTGCCAGCAGCTTAAGGGCTAGCGGGATGGCCACAGATACGCAGTATTTT. It translates to CASSLRASGMATDTQYF.

V gene TRBV20-1 combines with J gene TRBJ2-5; D is possibly TRBD2 (5 bases). This CDR3 is 13 amino acids long. Germline CDR1 and CDR2: DFQATT and SNEGSKA (reference sequence). Trimming shortened V by 0 bases and J by 2 bases, and 7 bases separated the two germline ends. This CDR3 reads CSARDTRQETQYF. DNA for the CDR3: TGCAGTGCTAGAGATACTAGACAAGAGACCCAGTACTTC.

The chain couples TRBV15 to TRBJ1-1; unclear D gene. Germline V gene data show CDR1 as LNHNV and CDR2 as YYDKDF (reference sequence). The CDR3 totals 13 residues. With 0 bases removed from V and 4 bases from J, the gap between germline ends came to 6 bases. The CDR3 region is CATSRDPATEAFF. The CDR3 nucleotides read TGTGCCACCAGCAGAGATCCGGCCACTGAAGCTTTCTTT.

This clonotype was seen more than once but under ten times. CDR3 sequence (DNA): TGTGCCAGCAGCCCTCCTGGACTCGGGGGTTCCTACAATGAGCAGTTCTTC. Encoded protein: CASSPPGLGGSYNEQFF. V is TRBV7-9 and J is TRBJ2-1, with D tentatively TRBD2 (6 bases). V lost 5 bases and J 1 base, leaving 18 bases between the germline ends. The germline V gene has CDR1 SEHNR and CDR2 FQNEAQ (reference sequence). The CDR3 is 17 residues long. The full variable domain, with the rest looked up from reference TRBV7-9 and TRBJ2-1, is DTGVSQNPRHKITKRGQNVTFRCDPISEHNRLYWYRQTLGQGPEFLTYFQNEAQLEKSRLLSDRFSAERPKGSFSTLEIQRTEQGDSAMYLCASSPPGLGGSYNEQFFGPGTRLTVL.

This clonotype was detected a few times. The V call is TRBV20-1, the J call TRBJ2-3; 14 bases fit TRBD2. The CDR3 runs 18 residues. The trim removed 3 bases at V and 0 bases at J, leaving 8 bases unmatched. Germline V lookup: CDR1 DFQATT, CDR2 SNEGSKA (reference sequence). The CDR3 spells CSARTSGGAPSSTDTQYF. The CDR3 DNA sequence: TGCAGTGCTAGGACTAGCGGGGGGGCCCCCTCTAGCACAGATACGCAGTATTTT.

V and J are TRBV19 and TRBJ1-5; TRBD1 is a possible D gene (5 bases). Germline V lookup: CDR1 LNHDA, CDR2 SQIVND (reference sequence). Trimming left V 2 bases short and J 4 bases short, with 9 bases between. The CDR3 runs 14 residues. The CDR3: CASSITGLNQPQHF. The CDR3 DNA reads TGTGCCAGTAGTATAACAGGCTTGAATCAGCCCCAGCATTTT.

Only a few counts were recorded for this clonotype. The DNA of the CDR3 is TGTGCCAGCACAGGGACCTATAACTATGGCTACACCTTC. Translation gives CASTGTYNYGYTF. The chain has TRBV6-1 and TRBJ1-2; the D gene is possibly TRBD1 (5 bases). This CDR3 has 13 residues. V was trimmed by 7 bases and J by 1 base, leaving 10 bases between them. The germline V gene encodes CDR1 MNHNS and CDR2 SASEGT.

The chain carries TRBV27 and TRBJ1-5; D is possibly TRBD1 (5 bases). The germline V and J ends were trimmed by 3 bases and 5 bases, with 8 bases remaining between them. The CDR3 covers 13 residues. Germline CDR1 MNHEY, CDR2 SMNVEV (reference sequence). The CDR3 nucleotides read TGTGCCAGCAGTTTTGGGGCCGATCAGCCCCAGCATTTT. Translated: CASSFGADQPQHF.

The table lists this clonotype with many counts. Its ends do not fully match the called genes, so a read error is possible. The rearrangement uses TRBV4-3 and TRBJ2-7; D is uncertain. Germline CDR1 is LGHNA and CDR2 is YSLEER. This CDR3 has 10 amino acids. CDR3 coding DNA: TGCGCCAGCAGTCTAGGACCGGCAGTCTTC. This translates into CASSLGPAVF.

This clonotype has a handful of counts. This rearrangement joins TRBV5-5 to TRBJ1-5; D gene ambiguous. The CDR3 sequence is 15 residues long. Germline-derived CDR1 and CDR2 are SGHKS and YYEKEE (reference sequence). The V end was cut by 3 bases, the J end by 3 bases, with 13 bases between. The CDR3 sequence: CASSSAGWDNQPQHF. DNA of the CDR3: TGTGCCAGCAGCTCGGCCGGGTGGGACAATCAGCCCCAGCATTTT.

The chain is built from TRBV5-1 and TRBJ1-6; D possibly corresponds to TRBD1 (6 bases). Germline assignment: CDR1 SGHRS and CDR2 YFSETQ. V was cut by 0 bases and J by 5 bases, with 12 bases left in between. This CDR3 contains 16 residues. CDR3 bases: TGCGCCAGCAGCTTGGCCGGGCAGGGGCATAATTCACCCCTCCACTTT. Translating it yields CASSLAGQGHNSPLHF.

As concerns this clonotype: The junction shows a germline mismatch at one end, possibly a read error. The chain employs TRBV24-1 and TRBJ2-1; D not certain. This CDR3 is 11 amino acids long. The germline V gene encodes CDR1 KGHDR and CDR2 SFDVKD. CDR3 in DNA: TGTGCCACCGGTGATGGCGATGAGCAGTTCTTC. Protein sequence: CATGDGDEQFF.

This clonotype was counted at least ten times. A junction end diverges from the germline sequence, so it may reflect a read error. CDR3 coding DNA: TGCGCCAGCAGCAGGACTAGCGGGAACACCGGGGAGCTGTTTTTT. It is translated as CASSRTSGNTGELFF. J is TRBJ2-2 and V is TRBV12-3 or TRBV12-4; 10 bases are shared with TRBD2. The CDR3 runs to 15 residues.

This clonotype came up a few times. The chain recombines TRBV27 with TRBJ2-7, with 7 bases identical to TRBD2. CDR3 length: 15 residues. V shed 3 bases, J shed 0 bases, and the junction held 5 bases outside the gene matches. Per the germline V gene, CDR1 is MNHEY and CDR2 is SMNVEV (reference sequence). The CDR3 DNA sequence: TGTGCCAGCAGTTTGGGACTAACAACCTCCTACGAGCAGTACTTC. This gives the protein CASSLGLTTSYEQYF.

This clonotype was found a few times. The chain carries TRBV29-1 and TRBJ2-3; 12 bases fit TRBD2. Trimming took 6 bases from V and 4 from J; bases not matched to a gene: 11. This CDR3 has 16 residues. In germline, CDR1 is SQVTM, CDR2 ANQGSEA. The CDR3 is CSVLGLAGKGPDTQYF. The CDR3 DNA follows: TGCAGCGTCCTCGGACTAGCGGGGAAAGGTCCAGATACGCAGTATTTT.

V gene TRBV15 combines with J gene TRBJ2-4; TRBD1 agrees at 7 bases. Trimming removed 1 base from V and 11 bases from J; junction bases left unmatched: 8. CDR3 length equals 14 residues. The germline V gene has CDR1 LNHNV and CDR2 YYDKDF (reference sequence). CDR3 amino acids: CATSRGVGTEVQYF. DNA of the CDR3: TGTGCCACCAGCAGAGGGGTGGGGACAGAAGTTCAGTACTTC.

The chain uses TRBV15 and TRBJ2-3; 8 bases map to TRBD2. J gave up 2 bases and V 2 bases, and 3 bases lay outside the gene matches. This CDR3 has 15 residues. From germline, CDR1 is LNHNV and CDR2 YYDKDF (reference sequence). Written as DNA, the CDR3 is TGTGCCACCAGCAGACTAGCGGGTATCACAGATACGCAGTATTTT. It is translated as CATSRLAGITDTQYF.